Reported below is one T cell receptor beta chain. It lacks a known antigen. No per-base quality is available; no much larger clone lies one base away. This sample is drawn from a study of shared clonotypes between healthy human individuals (dated by TCRdb to the early 2020s). Regarding the study in general: Three men and a couple of women, aged 18 to 49 years, made up the cohort. For each donor, CD4 naive and CD4 memory were each given three plates, CD8 naive was given two plates, and CD8 memory was given one plate. To increase sequencing depth and limit assay-specific biases, different laboratories used diverse techniques to prepare libraries and sequence TCR repertoires. Leukapheresis yielded between about 0.9 and 10 billion PBMCs per donor. The study deeply sequenced blood TCR repertoires of five healthy adults to estimate repertoire size and the extent of clonotype sharing between individuals. Results the study describes overall, beyond this receptor: The small number of donors limited the genetic and exposure-history diversity represented. Pairwise subsampling indicated that sequencing depth was expected to affect the degree of clonotype sharing among donors. Larger estimated clonotype richness was generally found for naive subsets than for memory subsets. Across a few donors, approximately 4.9% of naive CD4, roughly 3.4% of naive CD8, about 2.3% of memory CD4, and 0.3% to 0.45% of memory CD8 clonotypes were shared. Sampling was limited to blood, and TCR repertoires in tissue likely differ from TCR repertoires in blood. Compared with non-shared clonotypes, the clonotypes found in all four sorted-subset donors had higher generation probabilities. Even with the large sequencing depth, rarefaction of the sorted-subset datasets indicated that sequencing was incomplete.

The CDR3 covers 14 residues, taking in both the cysteine and the phenylalanine. Only the CDR3 DNA is retained, 42 bases long and in frame from the first base. The germline ends are 11 bases apart after V is trimmed by 5 bases and J by 1 base. CDR1 SEHNR and CDR2 FQNEAQ are derived from the germline V gene (reference sequence). TCR CDR3 regions were amplified from genomic DNA by multiplex PCR using the deep immunoSEQ assay. Genomic DNA extracted from each cell subset was distributed evenly over all wells of several immunoSEQ 96-well plates, and each plate served as one replicate. Each replicate PCR for sorted subsets received about 210 ng genomic DNA, equal to around 32,000 T cell genomes. The purified libraries were quantified using a Qubit 3.0 fluorometer, sized with a Bioanalyzer 2100, and then quantified again using the KAPA Library Quantification kit. Every immunoSEQ 96-well plate was sequenced on a dedicated single-read 150-cycle Illumina NextSeq 550 flow cell. In the source study's methods: The immunoSEQ output contained only junctional sequences without quality scores, so filtering could not match that applied to full-length reads. Sequences were annotated with PyIR, a Python wrapper for IgBLAST v1.9, and V/J genes and CDR3 were assigned using IMGT germline references. Reads were filtered out if the reads had weak V/J assignments (E-value above 1e-6), no CDR3, stop codons, out-of-frame junctions, or ambiguous translated residues. V3J clonotypes were defined by identical inferred V gene, J gene, and CDR3 amino acid sequence. Percentage overlap between repertoires was calculated by dividing the number of shared unique clonotypes by the size of the smaller repertoire. RTK rarefaction, the Chao1 estimator, and Recon v2.1 estimates of unobserved clonotypes were used to assess repertoire richness. Generation probabilities for all TCRbeta clonotypes obtained by the gDNA method from a handful of donors were computed using OLGA. TCRdb retrieved this table from immuneACCESS and kept in-frame rearrangements only. Not all clones are present; in checked studies, unresolved V genes account for under half, and no reason is known for the remainder. Clone size and the V and J calls come from that table; the DNA yielded D and trimming. The sample includes around 2.3 million clones, with about 94% observed a single time. The ten most abundant clones make up 0.1% to 0.15% of the sample.

Healthy HIV-negative adults with no recently reported acute infections or vaccinations were included as donors. Every donor was a Caucasian adult residing in Nashville, Tennessee, USA. Magnetic negative selection was used to enrich CD4+ T cells, after which naive cells were positively selected on CD45RA and the negative fraction became the memory subset. Blood was collected by leukapheresis, and PBMCs were isolated by Ficoll-Histopaque density gradient centrifugation and then cryopreserved in liquid nitrogen vapor phase. Analytical flow cytometry was used to check the purity and quantity of every magnetically sorted T cell population. Genomic DNA was isolated from every sorted fraction and measured by UV absorbance on a Nanodrop 2000c.

Material for sequencing was naive CD4+ T cells sorted from blood. What the cell subset or site label conveys for this sample: CD45RA+ positively selected. The rearranged chain carries TRBV7-9 and TRBJ2-5; no confident D gene assignment can be made. This clonotype originated in a man between 18 and 35 years old in good health. The DNA sequence reads TGTGCCAGCAGCGTGGGTACGATCCAAGAGACCCAGTACTTC. This encodes CASSVGTIQETQYF.